The next 31 T cell receptor beta chains were all read from a single sample in a study of blood T cell repertoires in COVID-19. The data were produced by immunoSEQ multiplex PCR, yet TCRdb's version contains in-frame clones alone and is incomplete. The sample has fewer than 400,000 clones, approximately 90% seen once. Sequenced sample: PBMCs or T cells enriched from blood (not recorded which). These TCRs come from a woman aged 50 to 60 who had recovered from COVID-19.

The chain combines TRBV6-5 with TRBJ2-3; tentative D call: TRBD2 (5 bases). Per the germline V gene, CDR1 is MNHEY and CDR2 is SVGAGI. This CDR3 spans 15 amino acids. Trimming took 5 bases from V and 5 from J, leaving 17 bases between them. CDR3 in DNA: TGTGCCAGCAGTCAACCCCGGGGAGCGGAAGATACGCAGTATTTT. Its translation: CASSQPRGAEDTQYF.

This clone is a singleton in its sample. The V and J genes are TRBV19 and TRBJ1-1; no clear D gene. The V gene's germline CDR1 is LNHDA and CDR2 SQIVND (reference sequence). This CDR3 contains 11 residues. Trimming cost V 5 bases and J 6 bases, with 7 bases left between them. This CDR3 reads CASSEAAEAFF. The CDR3 DNA follows: TGTGCCAGTAGTGAGGCGGCTGAAGCTTTCTTT.

This clone appeared a single time. This chain connects TRBV5-1 to TRBJ1-1; TRBD1 agrees at 8 bases. The CDR3 has 17 amino acids. The junction had 11 bases not matched to a gene; V was cut back by 4 bases and J by 0 bases. The germline gives CDR1 SGHRS, CDR2 YFSETQ. The CDR3 protein is CASSTHGQGQMNTEAFF. CDR3 nucleotide sequence: TGCGCCAGCAGCACCCATGGACAGGGCCAAATGAACACTGAAGCTTTCTTT.

This sequence joins TRBV4-2 and TRBJ1-2; a possible D gene is TRBD1 (5 bases). Germline V gene lookup returns CDR1 LGHNA and CDR2 YNFKEQ. V was trimmed by 1 base and J by 7 bases, leaving 19 bases between them. The CDR3 spans 16 residues. CDR3 amino acids: CASSQAVRAGIGGYTF. Here the CDR3 DNA reads TGTGCCAGCAGCCAAGCCGTAAGGGCAGGGATCGGTGGCTACACCTTC.

The gene calls are TRBV2 and TRBJ1-2; 10 bases match TRBD1. The CDR3 extends over 12 amino acids. The V gene end was trimmed by 8 bases and the J gene end by 7 bases; junction bases not matched to a gene: 4. Germline loops: CDR1 SNHLY, CDR2 FYNNEI. CDR3 protein: CASGQGVFGYTF. CDR3 nucleotide sequence: TGTGCCAGCGGACAGGGGGTTTTTGGCTACACCTTC.

The chain combines TRBV10-3 with TRBJ2-3, with 11 positions matching TRBD2. The ends lost 5 bases at V and 3 bases at J; junction bases unmatched: 13. Germline assignment: CDR1 ENHRY and CDR2 SYGVKD. This CDR3 spans 18 amino acids. The CDR3 sequence: CAISFPNSGGDGTDTQYF. CDR3 bases: TGTGCCATCAGTTTCCCTAATAGCGGGGGGGATGGGACAGATACGCAGTATTTT.

This rearrangement joins TRBV9 to TRBJ2-5; TRBD1 matches at 8 bases. V lost 3 bases and J lost 2; bases outside the gene matches: 6. The germline V gene has CDR1 SGDLS and CDR2 YYNGEE. CDR3 length equals 15 residues. CDR3 in amino acids: CASSAFTGGQETQYF. CDR3 in DNA: TGTGCCAGCAGCGCCTTTACAGGGGGACAAGAGACCCAGTACTTC.

V gene TRBV3-1 (or the pseudogene TRBV3-2) combines with J gene TRBJ2-7; tentatively, D is TRBD2 (5 bases). Germline-derived CDR1 and CDR2 are LGHDT and YNNKEL (reference sequence). The CDR3 is made up of 13 amino acids. Trimming removed 3 bases at V and 0 bases at J, with 6 bases between. The CDR3 spells CASSQRASYEQYF. The CDR3, as DNA: TGTGCCAGCAGCCAGAGGGCCTCCTACGAGCAGTACTTC.

The J gene is TRBJ1-5, the V gene TRBV30; a weak D match, TRBD1 (6 bases). V shed 3 bases and J shed 2 bases, with 8 bases lying between them. CDR1 GTSNPN and CDR2 SVGIG come from the germline V gene (reference sequence). This CDR3 is 13 amino acids long. CDR3 in DNA: TGTGCCTGGAGCCACAGGGGCAATCAGCCCCAGCATTTT. As protein: CAWSHRGNQPQHF.

This clone was seen only a few times. The chain is built from TRBV6-2 or TRBV6-3 and TRBJ1-1; D call uncertain. This CDR3 spans 13 amino acids. CDR1 and CDR2 (germline): MNHEY, SVGEGT. Trimming pared 2 bases from V and 4 bases from J, leaving 8 bases between. As DNA, the CDR3 is TGTGCCAGCAGTTACGGGGAGGCCACTGAAGCTTTCTTT. It translates to CASSYGEATEAFF.

The J gene is TRBJ2-1, the V gene TRBV18; TRBD1 matches 10 bases. The CDR3 sequence is 15 residues long. The ends lost 3 bases at V and 3 bases at J; junction bases unmatched: 2. Germline CDR1 reads KGHSH; CDR2 reads LQKENI. This CDR3 reads CASSPGQGGYNEQFF. The CDR3 nucleotides are TGTGCCAGCTCACCCGGACAGGGGGGCTACAATGAGCAGTTCTTC.

Many counts were recorded for this clone. This sequence joins TRBV30 and TRBJ1-4, with a tentative D call TRBD1 (5 bases). The ends were cut back, 2 bases at V and 8 bases at J, with 15 bases in the middle. CDR1 and CDR2 from the germline V gene are GTSNPN and SVGIG (reference sequence). The CDR3 runs 14 residues. The CDR3 region has the DNA TGTGCCTGGAGTCGGGGGGAGGAAGGAGAAAAACTGTTTTTT. Residues: CAWSRGEEGEKLFF.

V usage is TRBV6-2 or TRBV6-3 and J usage is TRBJ1-5; possible D gene TRBD1, 5 bases. Trimming shortened V by 6 bases and J by 3 bases, and 12 bases separated the two germline ends. The CDR3 spans 14 residues. Germline CDR1 is MNHEY and CDR2 is SVGEGT. In DNA form, the CDR3 reads TGTGCCAGCAGCCAGGACATTTACAATCAGCCCCAGCATTTT. Translation: CASSQDIYNQPQHF.

The J gene is TRBJ1-6, the V gene TRBV27; D is possibly TRBD1 (5 bases). V was trimmed by 5 bases and J by 6 bases, leaving 8 bases between them. CDR1 is MNHEY, CDR2 SMNVEV, per germline (reference sequence). The CDR3 sequence is 13 residues long. The CDR3 spells CASSGQGNSPLHF. The CDR3 nucleotides are TGTGCCAGCAGTGGCCAGGGTAATTCACCCCTCCACTTT.

This chain uses TRBV7-9 with TRBJ2-2; D remains ambiguous. The CDR3 is made up of 14 amino acids. Germline V gene sequence: CDR1 SEHNR, CDR2 FQNEAQ (reference sequence). V lost 5 bases to trimming and J lost 8 bases, with 15 bases between them. The CDR3 reads CASSLLRVGGELFF. The DNA of the CDR3 is TGTGCCAGCAGCCTGCTCCGGGTTGGGGGGGAGCTGTTTTTT.

This chain uses TRBV27 with TRBJ2-1, with a tentative D call TRBD1 (6 bases). This CDR3 has 15 amino acids. Germline CDR1 reads MNHEY; CDR2 reads SMNVEV (reference sequence). Trimming removed 0 bases from V and 7 bases from J, with 13 bases in between. The CDR3 nucleotides are TGTGCCAGCAGTTTATCGCCCAGGGGTATTAATGAGCAGTTCTTC. Amino acids: CASSLSPRGINEQFF.

J is TRBJ1-5 and V is TRBV10-1, with 8 bases identical to TRBD1. The J segment lost 5 bases and the V segment lost 8 bases, leaving 11 bases of the junction unmatched. This CDR3 is built from 15 residues. The germline V gene encodes CDR1 WNHNN and CDR2 SYGVQD (reference sequence). The CDR3 DNA follows: TGCGCCAGCCCGACCTGGGACAGGAGACATCAGCCCCAGCATTTT. This sequence encodes CASPTWDRRHQPQHF.

This chain links TRBV27 with TRBJ1-1, with 8 bases that match TRBD1. Germline values: CDR1 MNHEY, CDR2 SMNVEV (reference sequence). J was trimmed by 5 bases and V by 4 bases; bases with no gene match: 6. This CDR3 contains 14 residues. The CDR3 loop is CASSSPRGRTEAFF. In nucleotides, the CDR3 is TGTGCCAGCAGTTCACCCAGGGGGCGGACTGAAGCTTTCTTT.

V gene TRBV2 combines with J gene TRBJ2-7; perhaps TRBD1 as D (6 bases). This CDR3 region has 13 residues. Trimming removed 3 bases from V and 5 bases from J, with 11 bases in between. CDR1 and CDR2 from the germline V gene are SNHLY and FYNNEI. The CDR3 nucleotides are TGTGCCAGCAGTGACCGCAGGGGCAACGAGCAGTACTTC. The encoded protein is CASSDRRGNEQYF.

This chain uses TRBV24-1 with TRBJ2-6; the D gene is possibly TRBD1 (6 bases). CDR1 and CDR2 from the germline V gene are KGHDR and SFDVKD. CDR3 length: 20 amino acids. V gave up 0 bases and J gave up 0 bases, with 17 bases separating them. CDR3 sequence: CATSDLPAKQGYSGANVLTF. The CDR3 region has the DNA TGTGCCACCAGTGATTTGCCCGCGAAACAGGGCTACTCTGGGGCCAACGTCCTGACTTTC.

The chain joins TRBV5-6 to TRBJ1-5; possible D gene TRBD1, 5 bases. The germline CDR1 and CDR2 sequences are SGHDT and YYEEEE. The length of the CDR3 is 16 residues. With 2 bases removed from V and 4 bases from J, the gap between germline ends came to 16 bases. The chain's CDR3 is CASSFGGGAPNQPQHF. The DNA of the CDR3 is TGTGCCAGCAGCTTTGGTGGCGGGGCGCCGAATCAGCCCCAGCATTTT.

The rearrangement links TRBV21-1 to TRBJ1-2; the table's D call, TRBD1, has no DNA check behind it. TRBV21-1 corresponds to a pseudogene. This CDR3 is built from 15 residues. The DNA for the CDR3 is TGTGCCCGAATAGGGGGGGACAGGGAATCAGATGGCTACACCTTC. Encoded protein: CARIGGDRESDGYTF.

The chain links TRBV18 to TRBJ1-4; D might be TRBD1 (5 bases). CDR3 length: 15 residues. Germline V gives CDR1 KGHSH, CDR2 LQKENI. With 6 bases removed from V and 0 bases from J, the gap between germline ends came to 11 bases. The CDR3 here is CASSSDTSTNEKLFF. In DNA form, the CDR3 reads TGTGCCAGCTCGTCGGACACGTCAACTAATGAAAAACTGTTTTTT.

The chain joins TRBV19 to TRBJ2-2, with 16 bases aligning to TRBD2. V dropped 5 bases and J dropped 3; count of bases not matched to a gene: 9. Germline lookup yields CDR1 LNHDA and CDR2 SQIVND (reference sequence). This CDR3 has 19 amino acids. The CDR3 bases are TGTGCCAGTAGTCCCCGGGGAGGGACTAGCGGGGGGGACACCGGGGAGCTGTTTTTT. Translating it yields CASSPRGGTSGGDTGELFF. Full variable domain (outside the CDR3, taken from reference TRBV19 and TRBJ2-2): DGGITQSPKYLFRKEGQNVTLSCEQNLNHDAMYWYRQDPGQGLRLIYYSQIVNDFQKGDIAEGYSVSREKKESFPLTVTSAQKNPTAFYLCASSPRGGTSGGDTGELFFGEGSRLTVL.

The CDR3 is CASSQDQGTNTGELFF. CDR3 nucleotides: TGTGCCAGCAGCCAAGATCAGGGAACGAACACCGGGGAGCTGTTTTTT. V and J are TRBV3-1 (or the pseudogene TRBV3-2) and TRBJ2-2; D may be TRBD1 (5 bases). V was pared by 0 bases and J by 0 bases, with 8 bases between. This CDR3 has 16 amino acids. The V gene's germline CDR1 is LGHDT and CDR2 YNNKEL (reference sequence).

The rearrangement joins TRBV2 to TRBJ2-7, with TRBD2 identical over 13 bases. The CDR3 is made up of 15 amino acids. Germline V gene data show CDR1 as SNHLY and CDR2 as FYNNEI. The trim removed 7 bases at V and 2 bases at J, leaving 5 bases unmatched. DNA for the CDR3: TGTGCCAGCAAGATTACTAGCGGGGGGGCCTACGAGCAGTACTTC. Amino acid sequence: CASKITSGGAYEQYF.

V usage is TRBV10-3 and J usage is TRBJ1-5; 7 positions match TRBD1. This CDR3 contains 15 residues. The junction had 5 bases not matched to a gene; V was cut back by 6 bases and J by 0 bases. Germline CDR1 and CDR2: ENHRY and SYGVKD. This CDR3 is CAISDREDSNQPQHF. Written as DNA, the CDR3 is TGTGCCATCAGCGACAGGGAAGATAGCAATCAGCCCCAGCATTTT.

The chain recombines TRBV18 with TRBJ2-1; D might be TRBD1 (5 bases). V lost 8 bases and J lost 8, with 19 bases in between. The CDR3 length is 14 residues. CDR1 is KGHSH and CDR2 is LQKENI in the germline V gene. CDR3 sequence: CASAYLDMSDEQFF. The CDR3 DNA is TGTGCCAGCGCCTACTTGGACATGTCGGATGAGCAGTTCTTC.

This chain uses TRBV10-3 with TRBJ1-6; 8 bases fit TRBD1. Trimming took 10 bases from V and 5 from J; bases not matched to a gene: 7. From germline, CDR1 is ENHRY and CDR2 SYGVKD. The CDR3 is made up of 14 amino acids. For the CDR3, the DNA is TGTGCCACCACGAGGGGACAGGATAATTCACCCCTCCACTTT. This codes for CATTRGQDNSPLHF.

The chain employs TRBV27 and TRBJ2-3, with 12 bases matching TRBD2. This CDR3 has 17 residues. Unmatched junction bases numbered 7, after V lost 4 bases and J lost 2 bases. CDR1 is MNHEY, CDR2 SMNVEV, per germline (reference sequence). The CDR3 is CASSSTLAGGFTDTQYF. The DNA of the CDR3 is TGTGCCAGCAGTTCTACACTAGCGGGGGGATTCACAGATACGCAGTATTTT.

This chain links TRBV5-1 with TRBJ1-2, with 7 bases lining up with TRBD1. Germline CDR1 SGHRS, CDR2 YFSETQ. The CDR3 extends over 14 amino acids. Losses at the gene ends were 0 bases for V and 9 bases for J; bases not matched to a gene: 8. The CDR3 is CASSLEGQSNSYTF. CDR3 nucleotide sequence: TGCGCCAGCAGCTTGGAGGGACAGTCGAATAGCTACACCTTC.